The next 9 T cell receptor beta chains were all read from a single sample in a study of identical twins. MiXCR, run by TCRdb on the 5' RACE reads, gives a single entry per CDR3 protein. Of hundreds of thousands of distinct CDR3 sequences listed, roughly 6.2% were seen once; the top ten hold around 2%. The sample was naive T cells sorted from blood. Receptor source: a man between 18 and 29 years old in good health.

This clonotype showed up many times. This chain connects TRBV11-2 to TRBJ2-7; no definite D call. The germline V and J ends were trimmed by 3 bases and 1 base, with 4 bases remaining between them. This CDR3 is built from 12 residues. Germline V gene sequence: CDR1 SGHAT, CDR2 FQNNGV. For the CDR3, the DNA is TGTGCCAGCAGCTTCACATCCTACGAGCAGTACGTC. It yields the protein CASSFTSYEQYV.

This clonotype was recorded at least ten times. The CDR3 nucleotides are TGTGCCACCGCCCCGGGGGGGTCTTTCAATGAGCAGTTCTTC. It translates to CATAPGGSFNEQFF. This chain joins TRBV24-1 and TRBJ2-1; 8 nucleotides agree with TRBD2. Trimming took 9 bases from V and 6 from J; bases not matched to a gene: 9. Germline V gene lookup returns CDR1 KGHDR and CDR2 SFDVKD. This CDR3 contains 14 residues.

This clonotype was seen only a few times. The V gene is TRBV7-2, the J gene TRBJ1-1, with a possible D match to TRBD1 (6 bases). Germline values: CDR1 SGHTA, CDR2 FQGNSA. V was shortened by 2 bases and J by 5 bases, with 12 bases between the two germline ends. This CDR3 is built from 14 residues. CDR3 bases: TGTGCCAGCAGCTTATGGGGGCGGGAGACTGAAGCTTTCTTT. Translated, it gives CASSLWGRETEAFF.

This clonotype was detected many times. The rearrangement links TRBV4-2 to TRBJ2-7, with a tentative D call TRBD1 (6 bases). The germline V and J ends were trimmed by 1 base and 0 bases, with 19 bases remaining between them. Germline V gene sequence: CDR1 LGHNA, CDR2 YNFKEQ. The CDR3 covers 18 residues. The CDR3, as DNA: TGTGCCAGCAGCCAAGCCCCTTGGACAGCCATAAGCTCCTACGAGCAGTACTTC. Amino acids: CASSQAPWTAISSYEQYF.

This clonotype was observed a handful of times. The CDR3 loop reads CASSLEGRGLARSPLHF. CDR3 nucleotides: TGTGCCAGCAGCTTAGAGGGCAGGGGGCTGGCAAGGTCACCCCTCCACTTT. V usage is TRBV7-6 and J usage is TRBJ1-6; 8 positions agree with TRBD1. V was clipped by 1 base and J by 10 bases; unmatched bases: 12. Germline CDR1 and CDR2: SGHVS and FNYEAQ. The CDR3 covers 17 residues.

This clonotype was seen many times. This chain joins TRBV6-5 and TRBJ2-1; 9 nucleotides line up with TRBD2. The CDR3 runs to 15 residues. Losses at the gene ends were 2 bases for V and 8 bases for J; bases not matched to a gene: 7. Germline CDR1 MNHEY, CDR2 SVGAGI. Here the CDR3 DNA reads TGTGCCAGCAGTTACGGCGGGAGGGCCAATGATGAGCAGTTCTTC. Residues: CASSYGGRANDEQFF.

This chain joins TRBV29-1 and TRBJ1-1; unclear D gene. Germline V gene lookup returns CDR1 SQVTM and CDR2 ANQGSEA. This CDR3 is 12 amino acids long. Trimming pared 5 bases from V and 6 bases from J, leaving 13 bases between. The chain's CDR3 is CSVNWARPEAFF. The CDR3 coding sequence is TGCAGCGTTAATTGGGCCAGACCTGAAGCTTTCTTT.

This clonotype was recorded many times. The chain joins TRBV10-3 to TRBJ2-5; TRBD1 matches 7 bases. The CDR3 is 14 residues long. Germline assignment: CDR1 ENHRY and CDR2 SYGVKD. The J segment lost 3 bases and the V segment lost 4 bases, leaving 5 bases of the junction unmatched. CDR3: CAISASGTEETQYF. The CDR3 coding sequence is TGTGCCATCAGTGCGTCCGGGACAGAAGAGACCCAGTACTTC.

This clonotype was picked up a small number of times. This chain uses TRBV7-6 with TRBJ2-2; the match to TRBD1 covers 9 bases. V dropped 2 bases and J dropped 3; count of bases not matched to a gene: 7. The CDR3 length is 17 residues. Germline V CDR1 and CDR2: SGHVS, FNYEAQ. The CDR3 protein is CASSLSYRTGDTGELFF. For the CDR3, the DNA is TGTGCCAGCAGCTTATCCTACAGGACAGGGGACACCGGGGAGCTGTTTTTT.